One T cell receptor beta chain is described in this entry. The data originate from a study of blood T cell repertoires in COVID-19. Study in general: PBMCs, B-cell-depleted T cells, or T cells provided the cDNA or gDNA that made up the material.

Under the authors' procedure: Amplified reference gene primers provided the basis for estimating nucleated cell counts. Only in-frame clones appear in the TCRdb table, and some are missing; sequencing was by immunoSEQ multiplex PCR. V and J calls and clone size are copied from that table; D and trimming were computed from the DNA. This table holds about 160,000 clones, approximately 85% found once. Recruited during active infection, patients (from Seattle) were subsequently followed longitudinally. The CDR3 extends over 16 amino acids. Unmatched junction bases numbered 8, after V lost 4 bases and J lost 3 bases. Germline V gene lookup returns CDR1 MNHEY and CDR2 SVGAGI.

The specimen sequenced was peripheral blood. The clonotype originates from a woman aged 60 to 75 with COVID-19, enrolled during active disease. The rearrangement uses TRBV6-5 and TRBJ2-1, with TRBD1 matching over 8 bases. This chain's CDR3 is CASSLLTGGGYNEQFF. DNA for the CDR3: TGTGCCAGCAGTTTACTAACAGGGGGAGGCTACAATGAGCAGTTCTTC.